These 13 T cell receptor beta chains were sequenced from one sample in a study of human T cells and chemical hapten exposure. TCRdb itself ran the RACE reads through MiXCR, one entry per CDR3 protein. The repertoire consists of around 330,000 distinct CDR3 sequences, with about 5% occurring once and the leading ten covering about 7.7%. The time point: pre-sensitization, week 0. As for treatment: therapeutic diphenylcyclopropenone sensitization with weekly scalp DPC. The material was whole blood, obtained in connection with sensitization to the hapten diphenylcyclopropenone (DPC). These receptors all come from a woman aged 18-30 years with alopecia areata. Some clones in this sample may be carry-over from other donors' samples.

This clonotype has ten or more counts. The chain employs TRBV4-2 and TRBJ1-1; D unresolved. The CDR3 spans 13 residues. V lost 0 bases, J lost 11 bases, and 13 bases lay in between. Germline assignment: CDR1 LGHNA and CDR2 YNFKEQ. CDR3 sequence: CASSQDRAEVAFF. The CDR3 DNA sequence: TGTGCCAGCAGCCAAGATCGGGCAGAAGTCGCTTTCTTT.

In this sample, this clonotype turned up a few times. V and J are TRBV7-2 and TRBJ2-2, with a possible D match to TRBD1 (6 bases). Per the germline V gene, CDR1 is SGHTA and CDR2 is FQGNSA. CDR3 length: 16 residues. The V gene lost 5 bases and the J gene lost 2 bases, with 15 bases spanning the gap. CDR3 in DNA: TGTGCCAGCAGCCCCTTTCTGGGGGCCAACACCGGGGAGCTGTTTTTT. Amino acid sequence: CASSPFLGANTGELFF.

There are many counts of this clonotype. This rearrangement joins TRBV4-2 to TRBJ2-6; TRBD1 is a possible D gene (6 bases). Trimming pared 1 base from V and 3 bases from J, leaving 16 bases between. There are 18 residues in the CDR3. Looked up from germline, CDR1 is LGHNA and CDR2 is YNFKEQ. The CDR3 sequence is CASSQVGIQGNGANVLTF. CDR3 in DNA: TGTGCCAGCAGCCAAGTCGGAATACAGGGAAATGGGGCCAACGTCCTGACTTTC.

The chain carries TRBV20-1 and TRBJ1-2, with D uncertain. V was shortened by 0 bases and J by 8 bases, with 13 bases between the two germline ends. CDR1 is DFQATT, CDR2 SNEGSKA, per germline (reference sequence). The CDR3 length is 13 residues. The CDR3 spells CSARDIRIGGYTF. CDR3 bases: TGCAGTGCTAGAGATATCAGAATAGGAGGCTACACCTTC.

This clonotype was detected many times. The V gene is TRBV7-2, the J gene TRBJ2-5; 9 bases match TRBD1. The germline V gene has CDR1 SGHTA and CDR2 FQGNSA. This CDR3 has 14 amino acids. The ends lost 3 bases at V and 5 bases at J; junction bases unmatched: 4. The CDR3 coding sequence is TGTGCCAGCAGCTTCAACAGGGGGCTTGAGACCCAGTACTTC. This gives the protein CASSFNRGLETQYF.

This chain uses TRBV20-1 with TRBJ2-7; maybe TRBD1 (6 bases). Per germline, CDR1 DFQATT and CDR2 SNEGSKA (reference sequence). With 5 bases removed from V and 2 bases from J, the gap between germline ends came to 16 bases. The CDR3 is 14 residues long. CDR3 in DNA: TGCAGTGCTCTCGGACAGAGTCAAACCTACGAGCAGTACTTC. Its protein is CSALGQSQTYEQYF.

CDR3 loop: CASFGTANYEQYF. In DNA form, the CDR3 reads TGTGCCAGCTTCGGGACAGCCAACTACGAGCAGTACTTC. The chain combines TRBV28 with TRBJ2-7; 7 bases match TRBD1. The CDR3 covers 13 residues. Trimming removed 8 bases from V and 3 bases from J; junction bases left unmatched: 7. Germline lookup yields CDR1 MDHEN and CDR2 SYDVKM.

The sample holds many counts of this clonotype. The chain joins TRBV7-3 to TRBJ1-6; possibly TRBD1 for D (5 bases). Germline CDR1 reads SGHTA; CDR2 reads FQGTGA. Trimming pared 4 bases from V and 7 bases from J, leaving 14 bases between. The CDR3 loop spans 15 amino acids. The CDR3 loop reads CASSSQGPENSPLHF. The CDR3, as DNA: TGTGCCAGCAGCTCTCAGGGACCGGAGAATTCACCCCTCCACTTT.

This clonotype was counted only a few times. The rearrangement links TRBV20-1 to TRBJ2-1, with 9 bases identical to TRBD1. Germline V lookup: CDR1 DFQATT, CDR2 SNEGSKA (reference sequence). There are 13 residues in the CDR3. The V segment lost 4 bases and the J segment 7 bases; nucleotides outside the gene matches: 5. The CDR3 protein is CSATRDRVNEQFF. The CDR3 DNA reads as TGCAGTGCTACCCGGGACAGGGTGAATGAGCAGTTCTTC.

The chain is built from TRBV11-1 and TRBJ2-7; no firm D call. CDR3 length equals 14 residues. The germline gives CDR1 SGHAT, CDR2 FQDESV (reference sequence). V gave up 3 bases and J gave up 2 bases, with 11 bases separating them. CDR3 nucleotides: TGTGCCAGCAGCTTTTGGGCAGGAACCTACGAGCAGTACTTC. This codes for CASSFWAGTYEQYF.

The V call is TRBV5-4, the J call TRBJ2-5; no clear D. CDR3 size: 15 residues. CDR1 and CDR2 from the germline V gene are SGHNT and YYREEE (reference sequence). Trimming took 0 bases from V and 4 from J, leaving 13 bases between them. CDR3 in amino acids: CASSLEVAARETQYF. The CDR3 nucleotides are TGTGCCAGCAGCTTGGAGGTGGCTGCTCGAGAGACCCAGTACTTC.

This clonotype was counted only a few times. The chain links TRBV14 to TRBJ2-2; D is uncertain. Germline-derived CDR1 and CDR2 are SGHDN and FVKESK. Trimming took 2 bases from V and 5 from J, leaving 9 bases between them. The CDR3 has 14 residues. The CDR3 DNA sequence: TGTGCCAGCAGCCAAAACAGCCATACCGGGGAGCTGTTTTTT. Protein product: CASSQNSHTGELFF.

In its sample, this clonotype was seen many times. The chain carries TRBV3-1 and TRBJ2-5; TRBD1 might be the D (6 bases). This CDR3 comprises 14 residues. Germline V gene lookup returns CDR1 LGHDT and CDR2 YNNKEL (reference sequence). V lost 2 bases, J lost 3 bases, and 10 bases lay in between. CDR3 sequence (DNA): TGTGCCAGCAGCCAATCTCCAGGGGAAGAGACCCAGTACTTC. Residues: CASSQSPGEETQYF.